The clone carrying this T cell receptor beta chain was detected only a few times. Its antigen remains unknown. The extraction recovered at least 6 micrograms of total RNA per sample. The data were obtained in a study of blood T cells in healthy people across ages. Points from the study as a whole: No one knew whether donors had CMV, which possibly confounded expanded clonotype changes.

Through a sample-barcoded 5' primer and a J-beta primer mix, a second PCR was run for 7 to 11 cycles. TCRdb reanalysed the 5' RACE reads using MiXCR and keeps one entry per CDR3 protein. This sample carries 850,000 to 1,100,000 distinct CDR3 sequences, more than 30% of them seen once, and the ten largest clones take less than 15%. Germline V gene lookup returns CDR1 DFQATT and CDR2 SNEGSKA (reference sequence). With 3 bases clipped from V and 6 bases from J, the junction kept 5 bases outside the gene matches. The CDR3 length is 13 residues. The rearrangement joins TRBV20-1 to TRBJ2-1; 7 bases line up with TRBD1. Sample: blood. The TCR sequence derives from a man between 18 and 29 years old in good health. CDR3 DNA: TGCAGTGCTAGTCCCTGGGACAGCAATGAGCAGTTCTTC. Translating gives CSASPWDSNEQFF.